The 16 T cell receptor beta chains reported below all come from one sample, sequenced in a study of shared clonotypes between healthy human individuals. TCRdb's table, derived via immunoSEQ multiplex PCR, lists solely in-frame clones and lacks some. There are under 1,100,000 clones in the sample; about four fifths occur only once, and 0.55% to 0.7% lies in the top ten. Sequences were obtained from memory CD4+ T cells from PBMCs. Subset: CD45RA-negative fraction. These receptors originate from a man aged 18 to 30 in good health. Some clones in this sample may be carry-over from other donors' samples.

The CDR3 DNA is TGCGCCAGCAGCTTGGACTCGGGGGCCAAAAACATTCAGTACTTC. Translation: CASSLDSGAKNIQYF. The chain employs TRBV5-1 and TRBJ2-4, with D possibly being TRBD2 (5 bases). This CDR3 contains 15 residues. V lost 0 bases, J lost 1 base, and 8 bases lay in between. Germline-derived CDR1 and CDR2 are SGHRS and YFSETQ.

The chain has TRBV9 and TRBJ2-2, with unresolved D. From germline, CDR1 is SGDLS and CDR2 YYNGEE. Trimming took off 0 bases at V and 5 bases at J, with 14 bases between the two ends. The CDR3 runs to 16 residues. The CDR3 nucleotides read TGTGCCAGCAGCGTAGCACCGGAATCGAGAACCGGGGAGCTGTTTTTT. It codes for CASSVAPESRTGELFF.

The gene calls are TRBV30 and TRBJ1-6, with 9 bases lining up with TRBD1. Germline CDR1 reads GTSNPN; CDR2 reads SVGIG (reference sequence). The J segment lost 3 bases and the V segment lost 7 bases, leaving 7 bases of the junction unmatched. CDR3 length: 15 residues. The CDR3 sequence is CASTDRGNYNSPLHF. The CDR3 DNA is TGTGCCTCTACAGACAGGGGGAACTATAATTCACCCCTCCACTTT. Variable domain in full (rest from reference TRBV30 and TRBJ1-6): SQTIHQWPATLVQPVGSPLSLECTVEGTSNPNLYWYRQAAGRGLQLLFYSVGIGQISSEVPQNLSASRPQDRQFILSSKKLLLSDSGFYLCASTDRGNYNSPLHFGNGTRLTVT.

As to this clone: Additional DNA sequences in this sample encode the identical CDR3. This chain links TRBV18 with TRBJ1-1; D may be TRBD1 (5 bases). Germline loops: CDR1 KGHSH, CDR2 LQKENI. The CDR3 is made up of 14 amino acids. Trimming removed 2 bases from V and 2 bases from J, with 9 bases in between. CDR3 sequence reads: CASSPGQGNTEAFF. The DNA for the CDR3 is TGTGCCAGCTCACCAGGGCAGGGCAACACTGAAGCTTTCTTT.

The rearrangement joins TRBV11-3 to TRBJ2-5, with 7 nucleotides matching TRBD1. CDR1 is SGHNT and CDR2 is YENEEA in the germline V gene. The V and J ends lost 5 bases and 5 bases, in that order; junction bases with no gene match: 8. This CDR3 comprises 14 residues. The CDR3 sequence is CASSRTGVGETQYF. CDR3 in DNA: TGTGCCAGCAGCCGAACAGGGGTCGGGGAGACCCAGTACTTC.

This chain links TRBV28 with TRBJ2-1, with 12 bases that match TRBD2. There are 16 residues in the CDR3. Trimming cost V 5 bases and J 8 bases; bases outside gene matches: 10. Germline V gives CDR1 MDHEN, CDR2 SYDVKM. In nucleotides, the CDR3 is TGTGCCAGCAGTCCGACTAGCGGGAGTAAGAGGTATGAGCAGTTCTTC. It translates to CASSPTSGSKRYEQFF.

This clone showed up just once. The chain links TRBV9 to TRBJ2-3; D is perhaps TRBD2 (5 bases). Trimming stripped 0 bases from V and 4 bases from J, with 9 bases between. In germline, CDR1 is SGDLS, CDR2 YYNGEE. The CDR3 extends over 14 amino acids. The CDR3 DNA reads as TGTGCCAGCAGCGTAGCTAGCTTCGCAGATACGCAGTATTTT. Translation gives CASSVASFADTQYF.

The chain combines TRBV5-4 with TRBJ2-5; tentative D call: TRBD2 (6 bases). The CDR3 contains 14 residues. Germline V gene sequence: CDR1 SGHNT, CDR2 YYREEE (reference sequence). Between the trimmed V and J ends, which lost 5 bases and 1 base, there was a span of 12 bases. CDR3 sequence (DNA): TGTGCCAGCAGAGGCGGCGGGGCCCAAGAGACCCAGTACTTC. Its protein is CASRGGGAQETQYF.

The chain carries TRBV5-6 and TRBJ1-1; 10 bases match TRBD1. The CDR3 extends over 14 amino acids. The ends lost 3 bases at V and 4 bases at J; junction bases unmatched: 3. Looked up from germline, CDR1 is SGHDT and CDR2 is YYEEEE. The CDR3 bases are TGTGCCAGCAGCTATAGGGACAGGGGCACTGAAGCTTTCTTT. Translating it yields CASSYRDRGTEAFF.

The rearrangement joins TRBV4-1 to TRBJ2-7; the match to TRBD2 covers 7 bases. The V segment lost 2 bases and the J segment 4 bases; nucleotides outside the gene matches: 8. This CDR3 spans 15 amino acids. Germline CDR1 is MGHRA and CDR2 is YSYEKL. CDR3 sequence reads: CASSQPSSGRYEQYF. DNA of the CDR3: TGCGCCAGCAGCCAACCCTCTAGCGGAAGGTACGAGCAGTACTTC.

Comments on this clone: This same CDR3 is encoded by further DNA sequences in the sample. The chain is built from TRBV28 and TRBJ1-4, with D uncertain. The ends were cut back, 3 bases at V and 8 bases at J, with 7 bases in the middle. Germline loops: CDR1 MDHEN, CDR2 SYDVKM. The length of the CDR3 is 12 residues. The CDR3 spells CASSFSEEKLFF. In DNA form, the CDR3 reads TGTGCCAGCAGTTTCTCGGAAGAAAAACTGTTTTTT.

The chain couples TRBV19 to TRBJ2-1; D ambiguous. In germline, CDR1 is LNHDA, CDR2 SQIVND (reference sequence). V was cut by 3 bases and J by 5 bases, with 17 bases left in between. The CDR3 spans 16 residues. The CDR3 DNA reads as TGTGCCAGTAGTATTTCAGGCTCGGCAATTAACAATGAGCAGTTCTTC. Its protein is CASSISGSAINNEQFF. Full variable domain (remainder filled in from reference TRBV19 and TRBJ2-1): DGGITQSPKYLFRKEGQNVTLSCEQNLNHDAMYWYRQDPGQGLRLIYYSQIVNDFQKGDIAEGYSVSREKKESFPLTVTSAQKNPTAFYLCASSISGSAINNEQFFGPGTRLTVL.

This chain connects TRBV4-3 to TRBJ2-1, with 8 positions matching TRBD2. CDR1 and CDR2 from the germline V gene are LGHNA and YSLEER. V shed 2 bases and J 1 base; nucleotides not matched to a gene: 4. The CDR3 length is 16 residues. DNA for the CDR3: TGCGCCAGCAGCCAACAAAGACTAGCGTCCTACAATGAGCAGTTCTTC. Translating gives CASSQQRLASYNEQFF.

The chain joins TRBV19 to TRBJ2-1; unclear D gene. V gave up 1 base and J gave up 2 bases, with 9 bases separating them. Germline loops: CDR1 LNHDA, CDR2 SQIVND (reference sequence). The length of the CDR3 is 15 residues. CDR3 nucleotide sequence: TGTGCCAGTAGTATAGGAAGGCTGCCCTACAATGAGCAGTTCTTC. The encoded protein is CASSIGRLPYNEQFF.

The chain recombines TRBV25-1 with TRBJ2-7; 7 bases are a match to TRBD1. V trimming: 5 bases; J trimming: 2 bases; junction bases outside the gene matches: 9. Germline V CDR1 and CDR2: MGHDK, SYGVNS. This CDR3 is built from 15 residues. The chain's CDR3 is CASSKTGLVAYEQYF. In DNA form, the CDR3 reads TGTGCCAGCAGTAAGACAGGGTTAGTGGCCTACGAGCAGTACTTC.

The chain employs TRBV18 and TRBJ1-1; D uncertain. V was clipped by 5 bases and J by 1 base, with 23 bases between them. CDR1 and CDR2 (germline): KGHSH, LQKENI. The CDR3 has 18 amino acids. The CDR3 DNA reads TGTGCCAGCTCATCAGGAACCGGACGACTCACGGGGAACACTGAAGCTTTCTTT. Translated, it gives CASSSGTGRLTGNTEAFF.